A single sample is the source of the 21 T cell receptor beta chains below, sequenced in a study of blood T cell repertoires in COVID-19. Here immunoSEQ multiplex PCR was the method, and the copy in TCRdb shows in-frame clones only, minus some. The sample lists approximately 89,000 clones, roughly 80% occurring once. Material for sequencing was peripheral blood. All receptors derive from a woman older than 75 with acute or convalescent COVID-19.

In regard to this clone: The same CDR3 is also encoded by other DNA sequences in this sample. The CDR3 coding sequence is TGTGCCAGCAGCTTAGGACAGGGCGGCAATCAGCCCCAGCATTTT. Residues: CASSLGQGGNQPQHF. The rearrangement links TRBV13 to TRBJ1-5, with TRBD1 as a possible D gene (6 bases). Trimming cost V 0 bases and J 2 bases, with 8 bases left between them. CDR1 and CDR2 from the germline V gene are PRHDT and FYEKMQ (reference sequence). The CDR3 contains 15 residues.

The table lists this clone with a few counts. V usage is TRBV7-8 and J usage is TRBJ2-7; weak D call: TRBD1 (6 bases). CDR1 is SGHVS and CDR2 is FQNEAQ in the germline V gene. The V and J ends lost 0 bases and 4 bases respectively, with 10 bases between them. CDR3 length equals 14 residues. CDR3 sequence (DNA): TGTGCCAGCAGCTTAGCCACGGGGACATACGAGCAGTACTTC. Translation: CASSLATGTYEQYF.

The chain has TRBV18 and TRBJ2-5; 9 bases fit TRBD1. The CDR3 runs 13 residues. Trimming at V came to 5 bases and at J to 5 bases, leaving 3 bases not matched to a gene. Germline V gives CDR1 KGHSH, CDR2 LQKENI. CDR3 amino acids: CASSKDRGETQYF. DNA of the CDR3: TGTGCCAGCTCAAAAGACAGGGGGGAGACCCAGTACTTC.

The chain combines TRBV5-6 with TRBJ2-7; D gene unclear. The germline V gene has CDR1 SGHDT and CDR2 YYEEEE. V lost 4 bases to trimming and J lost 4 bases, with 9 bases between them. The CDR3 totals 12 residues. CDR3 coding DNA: TGTGCCAGCAGCCGCGACATGTACGAGCAGTACTTC. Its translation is CASSRDMYEQYF.

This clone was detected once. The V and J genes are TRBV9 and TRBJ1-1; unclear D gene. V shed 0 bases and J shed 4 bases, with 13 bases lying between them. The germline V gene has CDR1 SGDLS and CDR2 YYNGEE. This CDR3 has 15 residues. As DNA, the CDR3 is TGTGCCAGCAGCGTAGGCACAGTTGGTTTCACTGAAGCTTTCTTT. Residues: CASSVGTVGFTEAFF.

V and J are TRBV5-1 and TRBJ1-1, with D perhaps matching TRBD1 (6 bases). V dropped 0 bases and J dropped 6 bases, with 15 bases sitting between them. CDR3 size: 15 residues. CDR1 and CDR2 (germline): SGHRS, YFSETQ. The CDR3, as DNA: TGCGCCAGCAGCTTGGAGGCCCAGACAGGAGCTGAAGCTTTCTTT. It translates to CASSLEAQTGAEAFF. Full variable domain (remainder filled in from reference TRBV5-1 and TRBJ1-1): KAGVTQTPRYLIKTRGQQVTLSCSPISGHRSVSWYQQTPGQGLQFLFEYFSETQRNKGNFPGRFSGRQFSNSRSEMNVSTLELGDSALYLCASSLEAQTGAEAFFGQGTRLTVV.

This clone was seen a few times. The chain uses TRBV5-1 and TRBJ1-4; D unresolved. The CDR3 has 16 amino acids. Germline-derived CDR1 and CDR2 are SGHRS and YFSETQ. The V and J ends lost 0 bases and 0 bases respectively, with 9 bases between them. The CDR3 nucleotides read TGCGCCAGCAGCTTGGGGGCACAAGCAACTAATGAAAAACTGTTTTTT. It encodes CASSLGAQATNEKLFF.

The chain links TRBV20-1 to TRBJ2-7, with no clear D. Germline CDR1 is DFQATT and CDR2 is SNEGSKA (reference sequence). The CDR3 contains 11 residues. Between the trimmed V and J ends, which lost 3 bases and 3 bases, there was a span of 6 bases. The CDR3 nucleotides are TGCAGTGCTAGTAATCGCTACGAGCAGTACTTC. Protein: CSASNRYEQYF.

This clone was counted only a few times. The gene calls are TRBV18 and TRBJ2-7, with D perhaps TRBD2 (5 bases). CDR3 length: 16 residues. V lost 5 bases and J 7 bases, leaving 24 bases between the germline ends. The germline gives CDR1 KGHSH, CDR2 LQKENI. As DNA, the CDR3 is TGTGCCAGCTCAGTAACCGCCGGGATGGAGGCGAATGAGCAGTACTTC. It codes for CASSVTAGMEANEQYF.

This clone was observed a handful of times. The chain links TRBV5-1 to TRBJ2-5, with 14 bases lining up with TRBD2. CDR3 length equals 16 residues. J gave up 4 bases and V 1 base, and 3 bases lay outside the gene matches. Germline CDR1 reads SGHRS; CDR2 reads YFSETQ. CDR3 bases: TGCGCCAGCAGCTTGTTGACTAGCGGGGGGGCAGAGACCCAGTACTTC. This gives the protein CASSLLTSGGAETQYF.

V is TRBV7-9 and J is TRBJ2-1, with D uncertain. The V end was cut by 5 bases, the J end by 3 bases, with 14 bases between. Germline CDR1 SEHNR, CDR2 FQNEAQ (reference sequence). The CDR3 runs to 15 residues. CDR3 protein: CASSTGRGYYNEQFF. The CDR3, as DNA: TGTGCCAGCAGCACCGGCCGCGGATACTACAATGAGCAGTTCTTC.

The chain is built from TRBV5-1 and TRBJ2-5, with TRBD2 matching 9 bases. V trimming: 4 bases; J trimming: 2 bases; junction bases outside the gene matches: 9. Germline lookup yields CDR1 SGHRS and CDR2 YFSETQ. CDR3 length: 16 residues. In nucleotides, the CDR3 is TGCGCCAGCAGCCCCGGCGGACTAGCGTTTCAAGAGACCCAGTACTTC. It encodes CASSPGGLAFQETQYF.

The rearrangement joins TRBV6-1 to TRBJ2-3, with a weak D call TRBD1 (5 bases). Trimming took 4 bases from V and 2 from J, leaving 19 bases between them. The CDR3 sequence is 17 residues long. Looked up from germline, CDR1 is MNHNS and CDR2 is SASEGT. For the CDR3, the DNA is TGTGCCAGCAGTGGCGCTGAACAGGCCCCTTTCACAGATACGCAGTATTTT. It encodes CASSGAEQAPFTDTQYF.

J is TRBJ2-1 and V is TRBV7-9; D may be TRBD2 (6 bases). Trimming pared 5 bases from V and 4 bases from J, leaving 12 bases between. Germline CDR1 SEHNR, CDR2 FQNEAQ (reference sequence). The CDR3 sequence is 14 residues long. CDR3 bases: TGTGCCAGCAGCCTGACTAGTGTTTACAATGAGCAGTTCTTC. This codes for CASSLTSVYNEQFF.

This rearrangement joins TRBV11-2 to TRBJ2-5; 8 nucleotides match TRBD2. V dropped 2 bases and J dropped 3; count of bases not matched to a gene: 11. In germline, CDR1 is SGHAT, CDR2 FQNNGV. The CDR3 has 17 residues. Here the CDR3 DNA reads TGTGCCAGCAGCTTAAGGTCCAGCGGGAGTTCCAAAGAGACCCAGTACTTC. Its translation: CASSLRSSGSSKETQYF.

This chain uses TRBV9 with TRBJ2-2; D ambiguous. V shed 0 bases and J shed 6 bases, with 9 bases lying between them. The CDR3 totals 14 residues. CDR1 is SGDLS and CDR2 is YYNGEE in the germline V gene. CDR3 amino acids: CASSVVHSSGELFF. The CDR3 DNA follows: TGTGCCAGCAGCGTAGTTCACTCCTCCGGGGAGCTGTTTTTT.

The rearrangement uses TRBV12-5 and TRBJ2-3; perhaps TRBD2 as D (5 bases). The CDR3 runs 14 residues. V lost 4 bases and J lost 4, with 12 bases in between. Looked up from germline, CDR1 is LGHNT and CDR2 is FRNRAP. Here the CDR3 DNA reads TGTGCTAGTGGTTCGTCCGTTAGCGCAGATACGCAGTATTTT. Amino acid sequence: CASGSSVSADTQYF.

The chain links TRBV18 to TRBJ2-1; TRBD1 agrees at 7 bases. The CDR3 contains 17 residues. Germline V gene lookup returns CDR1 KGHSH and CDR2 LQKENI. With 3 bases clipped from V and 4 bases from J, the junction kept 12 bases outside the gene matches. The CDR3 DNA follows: TGTGCCAGCTCACCCCTCCCCCACAGGGGAAATTACAATGAGCAGTTCTTC. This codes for CASSPLPHRGNYNEQFF.

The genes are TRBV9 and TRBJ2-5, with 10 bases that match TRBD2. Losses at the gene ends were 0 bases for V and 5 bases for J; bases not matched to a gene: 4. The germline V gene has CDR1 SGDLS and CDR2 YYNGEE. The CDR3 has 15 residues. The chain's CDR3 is CASSVGLAGVETQYF. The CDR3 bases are TGTGCCAGCAGCGTAGGCCTAGCGGGGGTGGAGACCCAGTACTTC.

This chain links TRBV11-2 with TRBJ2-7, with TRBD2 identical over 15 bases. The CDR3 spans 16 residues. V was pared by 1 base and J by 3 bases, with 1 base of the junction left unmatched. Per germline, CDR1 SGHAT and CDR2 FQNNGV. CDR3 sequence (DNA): TGTGCCAGCAGCTTAGGGGGACTAGCGGGAGGCTACGAGCAGTACTTC. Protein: CASSLGGLAGGYEQYF.

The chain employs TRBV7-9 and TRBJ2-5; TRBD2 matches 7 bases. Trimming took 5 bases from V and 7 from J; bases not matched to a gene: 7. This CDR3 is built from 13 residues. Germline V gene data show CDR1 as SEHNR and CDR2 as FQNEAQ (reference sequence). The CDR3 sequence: CASSRGGEGTQYF. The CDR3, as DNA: TGTGCCAGCAGCCGAGGCGGGGAGGGGACCCAGTACTTC. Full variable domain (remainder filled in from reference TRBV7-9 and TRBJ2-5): DTGVSQNPRHKITKRGQNVTFRCDPISEHNRLYWYRQTLGQGPEFLTYFQNEAQLEKSRLLSDRFSAERPKGSFSTLEIQRTEQGDSAMYLCASSRGGEGTQYFGPGTRLLVL.